The TCR beta chain described here comes from a study of T cell repertoires in cytomegalovirus infection. Study background: HLA-B-restricted CMV epitopes that are well studied were used alongside recently identified HLA-C-restricted ones. Based on public TCR beta signatures, there were indications of CMV infection and of a matching HLA type.

Study-wide results and caveats: The cumulative frequency of public TCR beta families identified carriers of CMV plus the relevant HLA.

Details on this clonotype: Its antigen is undetermined.

CDR1 and CDR2 from the germline V gene are LNHDA and SQIVND (reference sequence). The CDR3 runs 13 residues. V lost 5 bases to trimming and J lost 7 bases; unmatched junction nucleotides: 6. From the reads, TCRdb called clonotypes with MiXCR, one entry per CDR3 protein. The table includes roughly 990,000 distinct CDR3 sequences, more than 25% detected once. This TCR came from a human donor in good health (CMV status not recorded). Some clones in this sample may be carry-over from other donors' samples. This rearrangement joins TRBV19 to TRBJ1-1; 8 bases line up with TRBD1. This specimen was cultured CD8+ T cells from PBMCs, taken from culture after CMV antigen stimulation. The CDR3 nucleotides read TGTGCCAGTAGTTTCACAGGGGGGTTTGAAGCTTTCTTT. This sequence encodes CASSFTGGFEAFF.